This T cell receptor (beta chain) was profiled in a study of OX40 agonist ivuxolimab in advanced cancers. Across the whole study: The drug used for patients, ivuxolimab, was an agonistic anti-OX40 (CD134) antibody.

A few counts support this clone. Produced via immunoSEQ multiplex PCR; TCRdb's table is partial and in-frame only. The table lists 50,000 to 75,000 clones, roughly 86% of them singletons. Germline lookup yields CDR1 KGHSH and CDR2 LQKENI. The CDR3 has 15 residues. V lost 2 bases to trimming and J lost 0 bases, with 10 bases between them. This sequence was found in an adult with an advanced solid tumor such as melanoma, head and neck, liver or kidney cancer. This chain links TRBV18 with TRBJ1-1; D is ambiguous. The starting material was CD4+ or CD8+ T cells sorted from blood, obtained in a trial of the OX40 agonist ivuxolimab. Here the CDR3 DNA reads TGTGCCAGCTCACCAGTATCTGTAATGAACACTGAAGCTTTCTTT. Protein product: CASSPVSVMNTEAFF. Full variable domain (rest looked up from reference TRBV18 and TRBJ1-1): NAGVMQNPRHLVRRRGQEARLRCSPMKGHSHVYWYRQLPEEGLKFMVYLQKENIIDESGMPKERFSAEFPKEGPSILRIQQVVRGDSAAYFCASSPVSVMNTEAFFGQGTRLTVV.